This T cell receptor (beta chain) was recorded in a study of T-cell reconstitution after alpha-beta-depleted transplantation in children. The study's findings and limits: T-cell numbers and diversity one year post-transplant derived largely from freshly generated T cells. In patients about two months after transplant, alpha-beta T cells reportedly arose from several hundred expanded graft clones. Certain patients had high TCRbeta diversity at day 60, and it came from recipient T cells and thymic progenitors that survived.

There are many counts of this clonotype. Its matching antigen is unknown. The TCRbeta library incorporated unique molecular identifiers. TCRdb re-derived calls from the PCR reads in MiXCR, one entry per CDR3 protein. This table holds 400,000 to 550,000 distinct CDR3 sequences, more than 9% found once. In germline, CDR1 is DFQATT, CDR2 SNEGSKA (reference sequence). The CDR3 runs to 11 residues. Trimming pared 6 bases from V and 4 bases from J, leaving 9 bases between. Sequencing was performed on PBMCs, taken before TCRalphabeta/CD19-depleted stem cell transplant. The chain recombines TRBV20-1 with TRBJ1-2; D not certain. The source is a child aged 2-15 years with inherited bone marrow failure, due to receive a stem cell transplant. CDR3 sequence (DNA): TGCAGTGCCCCAGGATTCTATGGCTACACCTTC. Translation: CSAPGFYGYTF.